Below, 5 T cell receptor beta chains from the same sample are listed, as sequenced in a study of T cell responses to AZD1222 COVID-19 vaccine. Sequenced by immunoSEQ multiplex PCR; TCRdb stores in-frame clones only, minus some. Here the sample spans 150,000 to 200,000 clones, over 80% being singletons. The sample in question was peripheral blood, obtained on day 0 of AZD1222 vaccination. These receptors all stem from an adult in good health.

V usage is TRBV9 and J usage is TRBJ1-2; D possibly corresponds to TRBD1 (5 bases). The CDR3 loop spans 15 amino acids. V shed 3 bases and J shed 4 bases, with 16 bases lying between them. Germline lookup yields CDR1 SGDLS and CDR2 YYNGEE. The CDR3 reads CASSARGDWVYGYTF. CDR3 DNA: TGTGCCAGCAGCGCCAGAGGGGACTGGGTCTATGGCTACACCTTC.

The DNA for the CDR3 is TGTGCCAGCAGCCACCCCCAGGGGGGAAATAGCAATCAGCCCCAGCATTTT. Amino acid sequence: CASSHPQGGNSNQPQHF. The rearrangement links TRBV4-2 to TRBJ1-5; TRBD1 aligns across 7 bases. Per germline, CDR1 LGHNA and CDR2 YNFKEQ. CDR3 length: 17 residues. Germline trimming cut 3 bases from V and 0 bases from J; bases unmatched to any gene: 8.

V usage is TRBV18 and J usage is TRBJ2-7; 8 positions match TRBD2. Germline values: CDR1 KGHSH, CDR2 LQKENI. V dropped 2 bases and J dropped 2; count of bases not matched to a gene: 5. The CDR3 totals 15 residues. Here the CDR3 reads CASSPKTSGPYEQYF. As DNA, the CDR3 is TGTGCCAGCTCACCAAAAACTAGCGGACCCTACGAGCAGTACTTC.

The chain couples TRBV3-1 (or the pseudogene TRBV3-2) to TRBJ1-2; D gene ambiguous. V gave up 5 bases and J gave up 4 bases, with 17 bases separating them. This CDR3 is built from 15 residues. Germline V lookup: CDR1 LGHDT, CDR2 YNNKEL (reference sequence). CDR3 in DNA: TGTGCCAGCAGCAAACTTGGAGGGCAGAGCTATGGCTACACCTTC. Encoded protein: CASSKLGGQSYGYTF.

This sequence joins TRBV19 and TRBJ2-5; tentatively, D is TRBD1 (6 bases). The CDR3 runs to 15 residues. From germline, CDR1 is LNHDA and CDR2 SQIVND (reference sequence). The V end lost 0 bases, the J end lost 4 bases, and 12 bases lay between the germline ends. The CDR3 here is CASSIDVQGRETQYF. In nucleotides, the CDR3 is TGTGCCAGTAGTATAGACGTCCAGGGGCGAGAGACCCAGTACTTC.